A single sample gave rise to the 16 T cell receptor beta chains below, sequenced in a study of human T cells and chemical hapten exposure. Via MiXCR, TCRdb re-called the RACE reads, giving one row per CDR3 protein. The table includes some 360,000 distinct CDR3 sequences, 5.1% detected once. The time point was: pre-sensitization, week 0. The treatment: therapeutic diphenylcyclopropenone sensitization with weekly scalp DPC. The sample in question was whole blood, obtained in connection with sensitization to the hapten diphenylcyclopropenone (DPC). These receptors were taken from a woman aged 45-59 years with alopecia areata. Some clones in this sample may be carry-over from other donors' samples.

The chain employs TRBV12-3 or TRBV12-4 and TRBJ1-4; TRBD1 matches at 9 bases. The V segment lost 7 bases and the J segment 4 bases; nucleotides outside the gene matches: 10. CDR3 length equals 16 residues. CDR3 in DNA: TGTGCCAGCACCTTAACAGGGGGCGGCCTTAATGAAAAACTGTTTTTT. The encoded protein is CASTLTGGGLNEKLFF.

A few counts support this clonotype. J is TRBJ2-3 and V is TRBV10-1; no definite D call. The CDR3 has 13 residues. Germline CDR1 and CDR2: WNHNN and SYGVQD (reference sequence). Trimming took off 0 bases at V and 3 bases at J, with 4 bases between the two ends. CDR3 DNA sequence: TGCGCCAGCAGTGAGTCGATAACAGATACGCAGTATTTT. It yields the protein CASSESITDTQYF.

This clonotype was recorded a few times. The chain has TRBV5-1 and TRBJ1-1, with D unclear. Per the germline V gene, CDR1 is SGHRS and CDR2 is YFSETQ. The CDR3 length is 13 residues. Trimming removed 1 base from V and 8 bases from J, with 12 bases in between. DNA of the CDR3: TGCGCCAGCAGCTTGAGTTCGGGGAAGGAAGCTTTCTTT. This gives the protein CASSLSSGKEAFF.

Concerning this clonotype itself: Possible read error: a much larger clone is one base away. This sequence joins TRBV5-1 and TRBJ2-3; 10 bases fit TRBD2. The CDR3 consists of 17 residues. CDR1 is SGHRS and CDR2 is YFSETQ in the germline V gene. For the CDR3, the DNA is TGCGCCAGCAGCTTGGGGCTAGCGGGGGCCGGCACAGATATGCAGTATTTT. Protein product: CASSLGLAGAGTDMQYF. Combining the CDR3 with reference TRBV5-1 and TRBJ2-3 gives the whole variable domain KAGVTQTPRYLIKTRGQQVTLSCSPISGHRSVSWYQQTPGQGLQFLFEYFSETQRNKGNFPGRFSGRQFSNSRSEMNVSTLELGDSALYLCASSLGLAGAGTDMQYFGPGTRLTVL.

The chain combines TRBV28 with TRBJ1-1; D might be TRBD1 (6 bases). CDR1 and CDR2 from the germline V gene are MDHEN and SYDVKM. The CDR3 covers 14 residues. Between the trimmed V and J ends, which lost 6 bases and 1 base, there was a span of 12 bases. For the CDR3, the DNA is TGTGCCAGCAGGTCAGTACAGGGGAACACTGAAGCTTTCTTT. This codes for CASRSVQGNTEAFF.

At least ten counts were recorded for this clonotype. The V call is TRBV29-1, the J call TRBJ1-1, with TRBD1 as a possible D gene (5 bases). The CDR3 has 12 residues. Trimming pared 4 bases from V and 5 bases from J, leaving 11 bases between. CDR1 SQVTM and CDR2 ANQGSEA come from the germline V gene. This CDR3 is CSVVDWGTEAFF. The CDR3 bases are TGCAGCGTTGTGGATTGGGGGACTGAAGCTTTCTTT. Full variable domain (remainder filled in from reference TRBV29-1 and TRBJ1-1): SAVISQKPSRDICQRGTSLTIQCQVDSQVTMMFWYRQQPGQSLTLIATANQGSEATYESGFVIDKFPISRPNLTFSTLTVSNMSPEDSSIYLCSVVDWGTEAFFGQGTRLTVV.

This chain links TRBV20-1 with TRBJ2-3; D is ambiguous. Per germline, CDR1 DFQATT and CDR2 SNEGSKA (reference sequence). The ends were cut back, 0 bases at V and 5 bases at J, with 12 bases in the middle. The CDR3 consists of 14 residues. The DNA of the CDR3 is TGCAGTGCTAGAGATAGTAGGGTGCGAGATACGCAGTATTTT. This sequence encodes CSARDSRVRDTQYF.

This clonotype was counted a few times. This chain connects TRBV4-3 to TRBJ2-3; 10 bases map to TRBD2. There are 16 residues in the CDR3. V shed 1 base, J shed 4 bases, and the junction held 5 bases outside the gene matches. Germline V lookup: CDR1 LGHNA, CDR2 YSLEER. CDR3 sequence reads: CASSQVLAGGADTQYF. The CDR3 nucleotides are TGCGCCAGCAGCCAAGTATTAGCGGGAGGTGCAGATACGCAGTATTTT.

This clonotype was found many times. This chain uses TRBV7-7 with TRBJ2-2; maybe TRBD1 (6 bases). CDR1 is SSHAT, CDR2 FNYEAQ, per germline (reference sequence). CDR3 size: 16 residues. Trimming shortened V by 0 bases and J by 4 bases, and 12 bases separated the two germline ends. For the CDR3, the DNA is TGTGCCAGCAGCTTAGCGGGGGCCTCGGGCACCGGGGAGCTGTTTTTT. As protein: CASSLAGASGTGELFF. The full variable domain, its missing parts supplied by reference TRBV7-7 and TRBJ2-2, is GAGVSQSPRYKVTKRGQDVTLRCDPISSHATLYWYQQALGQGPEFLTYFNYEAQPDKSGLPSDRFSAERPEGSISTLTIQRTEQRDSAMYRCASSLAGASGTGELFFGEGSRLTVL.

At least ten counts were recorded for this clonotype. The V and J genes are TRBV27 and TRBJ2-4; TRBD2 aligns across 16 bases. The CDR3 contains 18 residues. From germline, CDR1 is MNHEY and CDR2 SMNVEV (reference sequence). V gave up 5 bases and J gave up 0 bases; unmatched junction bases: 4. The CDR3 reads CASSVGLAGGLAKNIQYF. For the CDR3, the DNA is TGTGCCAGCAGTGTGGGACTAGCGGGGGGGCTAGCCAAAAACATTCAGTACTTC.

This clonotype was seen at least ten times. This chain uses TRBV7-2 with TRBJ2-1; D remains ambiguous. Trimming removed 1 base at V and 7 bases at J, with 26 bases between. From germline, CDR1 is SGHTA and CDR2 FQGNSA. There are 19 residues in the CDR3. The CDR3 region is CASSLGIVITPTLGNEQFF. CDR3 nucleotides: TGTGCCAGCAGCTTAGGAATAGTCATTACTCCAACCCTGGGAAATGAGCAGTTCTTC.

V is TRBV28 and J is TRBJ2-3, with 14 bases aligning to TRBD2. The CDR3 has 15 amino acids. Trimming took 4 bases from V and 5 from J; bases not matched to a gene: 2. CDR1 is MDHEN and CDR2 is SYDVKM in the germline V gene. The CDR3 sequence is CASSSGLAGGDTQYF. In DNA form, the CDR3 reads TGTGCCAGCAGTTCCGGACTAGCGGGAGGAGATACGCAGTATTTT.

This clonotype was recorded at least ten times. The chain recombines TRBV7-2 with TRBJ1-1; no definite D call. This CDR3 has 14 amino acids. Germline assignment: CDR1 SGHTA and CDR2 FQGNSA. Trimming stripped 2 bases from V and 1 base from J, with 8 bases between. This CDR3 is CASSLMAQNTEAFF. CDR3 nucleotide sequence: TGTGCCAGCAGCTTAATGGCCCAGAACACTGAAGCTTTCTTT.

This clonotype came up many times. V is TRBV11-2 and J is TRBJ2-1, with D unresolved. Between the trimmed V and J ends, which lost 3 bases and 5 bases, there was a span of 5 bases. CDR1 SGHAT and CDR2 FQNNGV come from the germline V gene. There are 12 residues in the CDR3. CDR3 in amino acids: CASSFRNNEQFF. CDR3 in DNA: TGTGCCAGCAGCTTCCGAAACAATGAGCAGTTCTTC.

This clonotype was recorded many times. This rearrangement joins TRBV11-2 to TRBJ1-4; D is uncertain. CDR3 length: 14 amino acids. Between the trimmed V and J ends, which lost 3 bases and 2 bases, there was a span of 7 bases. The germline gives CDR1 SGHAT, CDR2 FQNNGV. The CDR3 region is CASSFWQTNEKLFF. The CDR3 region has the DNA TGTGCCAGCAGCTTTTGGCAGACTAATGAAAAACTGTTTTTT. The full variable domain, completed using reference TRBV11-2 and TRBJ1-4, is EAGVAQSPRYKIIEKRQSVAFWCNPISGHATLYWYQQILGQGPKLLIQFQNNGVVDDSQLPKDRFSAERLKGVDSTLKIQPAKLEDSAVYLCASSFWQTNEKLFFGSGTQLSVL.

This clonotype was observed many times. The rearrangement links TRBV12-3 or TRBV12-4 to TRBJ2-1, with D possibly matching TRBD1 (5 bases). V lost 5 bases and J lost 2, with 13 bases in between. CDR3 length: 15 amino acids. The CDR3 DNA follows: TGTGCCAGCAGTCTAAAGACGGACACCTACAATGAGCAGTTCTTC. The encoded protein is CASSLKTDTYNEQFF.